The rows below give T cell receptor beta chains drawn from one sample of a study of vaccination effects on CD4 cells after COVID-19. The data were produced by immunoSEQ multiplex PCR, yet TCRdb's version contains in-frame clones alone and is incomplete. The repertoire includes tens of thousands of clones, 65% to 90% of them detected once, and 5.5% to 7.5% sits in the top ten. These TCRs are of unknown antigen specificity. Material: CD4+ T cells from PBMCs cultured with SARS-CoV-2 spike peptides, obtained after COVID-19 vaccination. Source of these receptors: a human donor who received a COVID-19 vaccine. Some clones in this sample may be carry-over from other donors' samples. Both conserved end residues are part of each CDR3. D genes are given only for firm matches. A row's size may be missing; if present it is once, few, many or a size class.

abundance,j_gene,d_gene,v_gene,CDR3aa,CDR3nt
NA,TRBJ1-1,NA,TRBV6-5,CASSYSRDTEAFF,TGTGCCAGCAGTTATTCACGGGACACTGAAGCTTTCTTT
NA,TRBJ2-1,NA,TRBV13,CASSLGLTSRRVLEQFF,TGTGCCAGCAGCTTAGGCCTAACTAGTAGACGGGTTCTTGAGCAGTTCTTC
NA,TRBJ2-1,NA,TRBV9,CASSVVTGTHNEQFF,TGTGCCAGCAGCGTAGTTACCGGGACCCACAATGAGCAGTTCTTC
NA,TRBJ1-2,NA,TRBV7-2,CASSWGHSGRGYTF,TGTGCCAGCAGCTGGGGACATAGTGGGCGCGGCTACACCTTC
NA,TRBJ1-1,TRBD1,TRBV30,CAWRRSGTGVGEAFF,TGTGCCTGGAGAAGATCCGGGACAGGGGTGGGTGAAGCTTTCTTT
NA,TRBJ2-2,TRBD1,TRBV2,CASRYGQGPGELFF,TGTGCCAGCAGATACGGACAGGGTCCCGGGGAGCTGTTTTTT
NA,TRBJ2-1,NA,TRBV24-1,CATSDLRGGQDNEQFF,TGTGCCACCAGTGATTTGCGTGGCGGCCAGGACAATGAGCAGTTCTTC
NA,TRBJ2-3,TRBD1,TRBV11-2,CASSLVGQRTDTQYF,TGTGCCAGCAGCTTAGTGGGACAGCGCACAGATACGCAGTATTTT
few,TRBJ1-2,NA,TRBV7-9,CASSPSGDYGYTF,TGTGCCAGCAGCCCATCAGGGGACTATGGCTACACCTTC
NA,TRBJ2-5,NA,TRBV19,CASSMQFQETQYF,TGTGCCAGTAGTATGCAGTTCCAAGAGACCCAGTACTTC
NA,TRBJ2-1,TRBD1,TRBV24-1,CATSELGQGGYNEQFF,TGTGCCACCAGTGAACTGGGACAGGGAGGCTACAATGAGCAGTTCTTC
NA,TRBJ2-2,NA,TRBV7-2,CASSLAPGELFF,TGTGCCAGCAGCTTAGCACCCGGGGAGCTGTTTTTT
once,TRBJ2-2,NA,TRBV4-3,CASSQRDSTGELFF,TGCGCCAGCAGCCAACGCGACTCCACCGGGGAGCTGTTTTTT
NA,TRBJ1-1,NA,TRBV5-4,CASSVSLIGPTEAFF,TGTGCCAGCAGCGTTAGTCTAATAGGCCCCACTGAAGCTTTCTTT
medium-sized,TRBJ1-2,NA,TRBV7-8,CASSFGTHSIIYGYTF,TGTGCCAGCAGCTTTGGGACACATTCTATAATATATGGCTACACCTTC
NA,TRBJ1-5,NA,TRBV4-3,CASSQDLNRVRPQHF,TGCGCCAGCAGCCAAGATCTTAACAGGGTAAGGCCCCAGCATTTT
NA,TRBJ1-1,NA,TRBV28,CASSLGYLGRAKNRDNTEAFF,TGTGCCAGCAGTTTAGGGTACTTGGGCAGGGCCAAAAATCGAGATAACACTGAAGCTTTCTTT
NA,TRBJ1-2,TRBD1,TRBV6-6,CASRDRGGDYGYTF,TGTGCCAGCAGAGACAGGGGAGGAGACTATGGCTACACCTTC
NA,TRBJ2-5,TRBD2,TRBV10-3,CAISESGALAGPIQETQYF,TGTGCCATCAGTGAGTCCGGGGCGCTAGCGGGACCTATTCAAGAGACCCAGTACTTC
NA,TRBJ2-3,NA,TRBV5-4,CASSFVGVQGNTQYF,TGTGCCAGCAGCTTTGTGGGCGTCCAGGGTAATACGCAGTATTTT
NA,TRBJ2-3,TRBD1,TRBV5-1,CASRTGSTDTQYF,TGCGCCAGCAGGACAGGGAGCACAGATACGCAGTATTTT
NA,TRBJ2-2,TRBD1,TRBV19,CASRGTGWGNTGELFF,TGTGCCAGTAGGGGGACAGGGTGGGGGAACACCGGGGAGCTGTTTTTT
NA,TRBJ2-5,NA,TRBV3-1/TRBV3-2,CASSHLGGAQYF,TGTGCCAGCAGCCACCTAGGGGGGGCCCAGTACTTC
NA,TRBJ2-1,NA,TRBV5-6,CASSTGPLGNEQFF,TGTGCCAGCAGCACGGGACCCCTGGGCAATGAGCAGTTCTTC
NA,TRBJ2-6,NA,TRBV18,CASSPSGNGANVLTF,TGTGCCAGCTCACCTTCAGGGAACGGGGCCAACGTCCTGACTTTC
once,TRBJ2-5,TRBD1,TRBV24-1,CATSLQGADETQYF,TGTGCCACCAGCCTACAGGGGGCGGATGAGACCCAGTACTTC